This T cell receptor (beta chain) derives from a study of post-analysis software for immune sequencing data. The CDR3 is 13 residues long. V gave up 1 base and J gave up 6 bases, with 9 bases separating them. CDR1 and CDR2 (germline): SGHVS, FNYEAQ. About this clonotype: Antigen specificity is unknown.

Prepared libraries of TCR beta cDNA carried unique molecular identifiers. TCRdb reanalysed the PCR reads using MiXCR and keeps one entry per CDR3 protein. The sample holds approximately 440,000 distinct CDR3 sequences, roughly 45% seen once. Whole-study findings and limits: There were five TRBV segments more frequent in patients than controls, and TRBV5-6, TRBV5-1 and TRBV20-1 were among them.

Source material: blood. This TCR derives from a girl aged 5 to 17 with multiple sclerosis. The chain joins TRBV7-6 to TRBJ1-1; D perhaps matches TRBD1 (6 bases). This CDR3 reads CASSLEDRSEAFF. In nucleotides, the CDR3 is TGTGCCAGCAGCTTAGAAGACAGGTCTGAAGCTTTCTTT.